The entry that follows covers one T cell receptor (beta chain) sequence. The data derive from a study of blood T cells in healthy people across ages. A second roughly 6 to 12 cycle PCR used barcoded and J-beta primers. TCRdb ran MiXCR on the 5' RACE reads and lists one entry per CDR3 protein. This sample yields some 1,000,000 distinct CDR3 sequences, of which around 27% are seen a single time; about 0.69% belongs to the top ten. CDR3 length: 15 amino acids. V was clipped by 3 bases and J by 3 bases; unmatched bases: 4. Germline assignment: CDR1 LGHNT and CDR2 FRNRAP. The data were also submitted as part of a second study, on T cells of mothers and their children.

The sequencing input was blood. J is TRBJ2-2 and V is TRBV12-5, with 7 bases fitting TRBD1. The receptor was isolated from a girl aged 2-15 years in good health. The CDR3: CASGFKGADTGELFF. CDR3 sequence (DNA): TGTGCTAGTGGTTTCAAGGGGGCGGACACCGGGGAGCTGTTTTTT.